The 2 T cell receptor beta chains below all came from one sample that was sequenced in a study of PD-1 blockade in classical Hodgkin lymphoma. Some clones are missing from TCRdb's copy, which holds only in-frame ones; the method was immunoSEQ multiplex PCR. Of tens of thousands of clones listed, around 94% were seen once; the top ten hold 8%. Time point of the sample: cycle 4 day 1 (C4D1), after more than five weeks of nivolumab. The patients all showed relapse after autologous stem cell transplantation, while their brentuximab vedotin exposure varied. The sequences come from peripheral blood mononuclear cells (PBMCs), collected before the fourth cycle of nivolumab. All receptors come from a human donor with classical Hodgkin lymphoma.

This clone appeared once. J is TRBJ2-2 and V is TRBV27, with 7 bases that match TRBD2. The CDR3 covers 15 residues. The V segment lost 6 bases and the J segment 3 bases; nucleotides outside the gene matches: 7. The V gene's germline CDR1 is MNHEY and CDR2 SMNVEV (reference sequence). The CDR3 protein is CASSRTSVDTGELFF. CDR3 sequence (DNA): TGTGCCAGCAGCAGAACTAGCGTCGACACCGGGGAGCTGTTTTTT.

The DNA for the CDR3 is TGTGCCAGCAGTTTAAGGAGCGTCGATGAGCAGTTCTTC. Translated: CASSLRSVDEQFF. This chain connects TRBV27 to TRBJ2-1; no reliable D call. This CDR3 comprises 13 residues. Germline loops: CDR1 MNHEY, CDR2 SMNVEV (reference sequence). V gave up 2 bases and J gave up 8 bases, with 10 bases separating them.